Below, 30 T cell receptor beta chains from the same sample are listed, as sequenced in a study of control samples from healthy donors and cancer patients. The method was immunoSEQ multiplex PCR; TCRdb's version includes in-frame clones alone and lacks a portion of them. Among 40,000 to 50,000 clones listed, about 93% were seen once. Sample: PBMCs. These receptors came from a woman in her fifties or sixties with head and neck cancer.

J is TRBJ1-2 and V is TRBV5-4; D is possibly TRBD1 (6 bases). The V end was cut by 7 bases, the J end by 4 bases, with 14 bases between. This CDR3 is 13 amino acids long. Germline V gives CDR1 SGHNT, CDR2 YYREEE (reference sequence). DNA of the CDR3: TGTGCCAGCTCGGGAGGGGGGATCTATGGCTACACCTTC. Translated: CASSGGGIYGYTF.

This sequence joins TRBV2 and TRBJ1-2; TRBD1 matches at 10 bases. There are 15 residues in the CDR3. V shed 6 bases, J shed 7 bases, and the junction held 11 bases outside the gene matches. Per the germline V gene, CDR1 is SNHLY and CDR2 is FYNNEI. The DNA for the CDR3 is TGTGCCAGCAGGGATGACAGGGGGCGCTTAAGTGGCTACACCTTC. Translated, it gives CASRDDRGRLSGYTF.

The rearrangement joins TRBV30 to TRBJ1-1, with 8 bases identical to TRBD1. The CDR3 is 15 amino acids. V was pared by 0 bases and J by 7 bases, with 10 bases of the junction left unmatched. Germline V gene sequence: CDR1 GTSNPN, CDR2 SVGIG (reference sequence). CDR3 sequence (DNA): TGTGCCTGGAGTGTCCTCGACAGGGGCGCGAATGAAGCTTTCTTT. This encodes CAWSVLDRGANEAFF.

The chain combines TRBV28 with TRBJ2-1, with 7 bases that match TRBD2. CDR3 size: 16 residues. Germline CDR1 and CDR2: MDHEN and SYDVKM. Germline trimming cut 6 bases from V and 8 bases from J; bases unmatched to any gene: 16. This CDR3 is CASRDVTSADRYEQFF. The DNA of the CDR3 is TGTGCCAGCAGAGACGTAACTAGCGCTGACCGTTATGAGCAGTTCTTC.

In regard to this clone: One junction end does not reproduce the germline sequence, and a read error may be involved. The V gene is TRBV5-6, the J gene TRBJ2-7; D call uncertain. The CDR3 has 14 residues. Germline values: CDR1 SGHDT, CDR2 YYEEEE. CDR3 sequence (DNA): TGTGCCAGCAGCTTGGGAGTTAAGATCTACGAGCAGTCCTTC. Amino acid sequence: CASSLGVKIYEQSF.

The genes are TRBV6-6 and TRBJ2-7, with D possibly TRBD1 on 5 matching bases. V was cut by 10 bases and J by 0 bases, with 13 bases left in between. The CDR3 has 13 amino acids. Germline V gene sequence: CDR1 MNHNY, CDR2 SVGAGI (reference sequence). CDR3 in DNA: TGTGCCACCGTAAAAGGGGCCTCCTACGAGCAGTACTTC. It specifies CATVKGASYEQYF.

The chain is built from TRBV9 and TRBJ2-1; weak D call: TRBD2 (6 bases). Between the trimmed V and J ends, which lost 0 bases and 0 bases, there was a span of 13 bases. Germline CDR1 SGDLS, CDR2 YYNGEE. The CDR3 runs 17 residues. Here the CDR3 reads CASSVESGLSSYNEQFF. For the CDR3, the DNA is TGTGCCAGCAGCGTAGAGAGCGGACTAAGCTCCTACAATGAGCAGTTCTTC. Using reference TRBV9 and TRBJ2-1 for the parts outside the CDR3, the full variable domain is DSGVTQTPKHLITATGQRVTLRCSPRSGDLSVYWYQQSLDQGLQFLIQYYNGEERAKGNILERFSAQQFPDLHSELNLSSLELGDSALYFCASSVESGLSSYNEQFFGPGTRLTVL.

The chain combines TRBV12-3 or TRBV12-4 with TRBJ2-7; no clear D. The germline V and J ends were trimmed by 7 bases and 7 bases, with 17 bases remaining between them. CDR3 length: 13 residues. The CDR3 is CASTPGFSGEQYF. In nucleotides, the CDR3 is TGTGCCAGCACTCCCGGGTTTAGTGGAGAGCAGTACTTC.

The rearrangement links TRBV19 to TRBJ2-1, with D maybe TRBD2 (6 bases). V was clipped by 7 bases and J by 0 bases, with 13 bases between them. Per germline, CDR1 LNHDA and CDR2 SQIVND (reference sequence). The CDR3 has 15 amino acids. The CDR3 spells CASTQRADSYNEQFF. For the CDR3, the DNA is TGTGCCAGTACCCAGCGGGCCGACTCCTACAATGAGCAGTTCTTC.

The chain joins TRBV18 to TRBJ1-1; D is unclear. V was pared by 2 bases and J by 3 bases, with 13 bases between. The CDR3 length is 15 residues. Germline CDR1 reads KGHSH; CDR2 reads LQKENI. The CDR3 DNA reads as TGTGCCAGCTCACCATTACAGTTCGAGGACACTGAAGCTTTCTTT. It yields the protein CASSPLQFEDTEAFF.

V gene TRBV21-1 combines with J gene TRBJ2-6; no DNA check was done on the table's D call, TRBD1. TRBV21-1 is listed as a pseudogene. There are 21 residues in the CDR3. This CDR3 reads CASSKAAKDSSFSSGANVLTF. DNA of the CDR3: TGTGCCAGCAGCAAAGCGGCGAAGGACAGCTCCTTCAGCTCTGGGGCCAACGTCCTGACTTTC.

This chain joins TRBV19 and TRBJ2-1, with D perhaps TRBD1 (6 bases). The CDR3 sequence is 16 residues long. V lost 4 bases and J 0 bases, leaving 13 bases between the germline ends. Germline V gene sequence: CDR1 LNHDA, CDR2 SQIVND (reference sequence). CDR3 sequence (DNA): TGTGCCAGTAGTACAAGACAGGCGAGCTCCTACAATGAGCAGTTCTTC. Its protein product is CASSTRQASSYNEQFF.

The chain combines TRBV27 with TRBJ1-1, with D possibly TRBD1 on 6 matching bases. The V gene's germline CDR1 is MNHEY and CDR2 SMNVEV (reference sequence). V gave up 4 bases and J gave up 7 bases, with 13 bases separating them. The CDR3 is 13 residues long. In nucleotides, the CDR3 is TGTGCCAGCAGTTCCCAGGACAGAAATGAAGCTTTCTTT. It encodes CASSSQDRNEAFF.

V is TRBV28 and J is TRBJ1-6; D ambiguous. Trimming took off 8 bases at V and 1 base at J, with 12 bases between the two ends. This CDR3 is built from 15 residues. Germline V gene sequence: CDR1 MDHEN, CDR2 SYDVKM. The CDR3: CASEVGRSYNSPLHF. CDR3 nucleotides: TGTGCCAGCGAGGTAGGGCGGTCCTATAATTCACCCCTCCACTTT.

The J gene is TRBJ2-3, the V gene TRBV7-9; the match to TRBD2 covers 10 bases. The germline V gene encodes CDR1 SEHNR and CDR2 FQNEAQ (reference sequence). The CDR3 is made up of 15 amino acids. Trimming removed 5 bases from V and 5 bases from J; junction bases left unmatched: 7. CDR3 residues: CASSRRVAGGDTQYF. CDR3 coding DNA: TGTGCCAGCAGCCGTCGGGTAGCGGGAGGAGATACGCAGTATTTT.

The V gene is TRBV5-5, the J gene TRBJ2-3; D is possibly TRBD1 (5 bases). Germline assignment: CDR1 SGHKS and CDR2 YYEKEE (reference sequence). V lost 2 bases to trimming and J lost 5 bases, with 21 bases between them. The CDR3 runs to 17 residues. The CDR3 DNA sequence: TGTGCCAGCAGCTTACCCCGACAGTCCGGGCACAGAGATACGCAGTATTTT. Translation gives CASSLPRQSGHRDTQYF.

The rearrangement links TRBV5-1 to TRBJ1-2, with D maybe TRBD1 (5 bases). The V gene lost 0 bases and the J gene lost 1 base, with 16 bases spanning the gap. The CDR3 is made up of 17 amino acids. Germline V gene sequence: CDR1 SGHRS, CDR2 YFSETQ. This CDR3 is CASSLGLAGSYNYGYTF. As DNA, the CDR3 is TGCGCCAGCAGCTTGGGGTTGGCAGGGAGCTATAACTATGGCTACACCTTC.

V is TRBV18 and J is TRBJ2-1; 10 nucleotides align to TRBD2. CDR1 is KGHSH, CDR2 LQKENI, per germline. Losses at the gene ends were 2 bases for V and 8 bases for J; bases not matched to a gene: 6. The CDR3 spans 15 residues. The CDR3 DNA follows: TGTGCCAGCTCACCAGGAGCGGGGGGGCCGGATGAGCAGTTCTTC. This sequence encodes CASSPGAGGPDEQFF.

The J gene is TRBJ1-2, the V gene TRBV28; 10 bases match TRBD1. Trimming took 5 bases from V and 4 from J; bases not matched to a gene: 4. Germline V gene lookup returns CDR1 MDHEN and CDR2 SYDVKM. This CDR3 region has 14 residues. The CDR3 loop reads CASSPGTGVYGYTF. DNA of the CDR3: TGTGCCAGCAGTCCCGGGACAGGGGTCTATGGCTACACCTTC.

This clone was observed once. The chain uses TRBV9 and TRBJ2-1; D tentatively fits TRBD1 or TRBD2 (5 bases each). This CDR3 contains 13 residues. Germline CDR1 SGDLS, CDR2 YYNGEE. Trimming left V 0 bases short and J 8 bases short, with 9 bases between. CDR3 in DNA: TGTGCCAGCAGCGTAGCCAGGGAGCATGAGCAGTTCTTC. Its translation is CASSVAREHEQFF.

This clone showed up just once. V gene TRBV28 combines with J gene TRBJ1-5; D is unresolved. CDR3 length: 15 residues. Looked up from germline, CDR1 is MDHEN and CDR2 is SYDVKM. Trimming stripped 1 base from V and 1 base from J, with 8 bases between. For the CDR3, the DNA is TGTGCCAGCAGTTTATTGGCCGGGAGCAATCAGCCCCAGCATTTT. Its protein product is CASSLLAGSNQPQHF.

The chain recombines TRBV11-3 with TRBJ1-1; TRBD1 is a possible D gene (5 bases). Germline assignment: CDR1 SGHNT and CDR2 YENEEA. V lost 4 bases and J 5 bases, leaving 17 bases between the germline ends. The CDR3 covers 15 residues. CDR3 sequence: CASSCRDRKGTEAFF. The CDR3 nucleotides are TGTGCCAGCAGCTGTCGGGACCGTAAAGGTACTGAAGCTTTCTTT.

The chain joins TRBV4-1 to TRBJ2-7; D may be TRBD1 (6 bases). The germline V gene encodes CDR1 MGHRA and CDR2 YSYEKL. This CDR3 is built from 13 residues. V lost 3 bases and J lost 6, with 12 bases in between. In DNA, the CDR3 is TGCGCCAGCAGCCAGGCCGGGACACGCGAGCAGTACTTC. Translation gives CASSQAGTREQYF.

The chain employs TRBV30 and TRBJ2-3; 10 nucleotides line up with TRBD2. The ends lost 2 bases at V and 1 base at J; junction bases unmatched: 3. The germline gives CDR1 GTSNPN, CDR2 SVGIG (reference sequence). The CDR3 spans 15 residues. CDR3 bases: TGTGCCTGGAGTCGGACTAGCGGTCGCACAGATACGCAGTATTTT. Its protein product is CAWSRTSGRTDTQYF.

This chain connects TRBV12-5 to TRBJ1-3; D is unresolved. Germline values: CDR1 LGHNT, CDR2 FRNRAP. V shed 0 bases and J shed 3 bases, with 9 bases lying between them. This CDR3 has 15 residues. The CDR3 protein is CASGLVGNRGNTIYF. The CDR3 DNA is TGTGCTAGTGGTTTGGTAGGGAACCGTGGAAACACCATATATTTT.

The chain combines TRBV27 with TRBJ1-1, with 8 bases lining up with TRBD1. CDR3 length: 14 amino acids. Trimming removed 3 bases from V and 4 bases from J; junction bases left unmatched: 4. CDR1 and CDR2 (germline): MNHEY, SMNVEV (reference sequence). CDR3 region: CASSFHDRGTEAFF. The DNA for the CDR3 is TGTGCCAGCAGTTTTCATGACAGGGGCACTGAAGCTTTCTTT.

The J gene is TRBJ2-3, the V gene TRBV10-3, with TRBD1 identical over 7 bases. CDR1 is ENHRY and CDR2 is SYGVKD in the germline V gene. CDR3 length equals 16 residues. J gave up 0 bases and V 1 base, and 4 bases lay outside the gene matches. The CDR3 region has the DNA TGTGCCATCAGTGAGTACGACAGGGTGAGCACAGATACGCAGTATTTT. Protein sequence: CAISEYDRVSTDTQYF.

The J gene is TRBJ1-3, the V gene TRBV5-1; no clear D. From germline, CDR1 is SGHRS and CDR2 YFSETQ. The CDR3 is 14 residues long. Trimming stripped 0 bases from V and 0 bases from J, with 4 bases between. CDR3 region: CASSLGGSGNTIYF. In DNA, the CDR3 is TGCGCCAGCAGCTTGGGGGGCTCTGGAAACACCATATATTTT.

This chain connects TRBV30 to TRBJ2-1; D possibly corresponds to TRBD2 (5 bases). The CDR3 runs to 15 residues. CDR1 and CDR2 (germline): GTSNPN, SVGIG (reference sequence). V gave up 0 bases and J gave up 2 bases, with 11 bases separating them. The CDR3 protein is CAWSVLDVTYNEQFF. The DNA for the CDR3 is TGTGCCTGGAGTGTACTAGATGTTACCTACAATGAGCAGTTCTTC.

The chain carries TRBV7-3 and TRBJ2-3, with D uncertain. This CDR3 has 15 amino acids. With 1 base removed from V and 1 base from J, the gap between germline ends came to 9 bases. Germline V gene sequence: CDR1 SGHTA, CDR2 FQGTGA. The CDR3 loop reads CASSLRAVGTDTQYF. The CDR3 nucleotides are TGTGCCAGCAGCTTAAGGGCGGTTGGCACAGATACGCAGTATTTT.